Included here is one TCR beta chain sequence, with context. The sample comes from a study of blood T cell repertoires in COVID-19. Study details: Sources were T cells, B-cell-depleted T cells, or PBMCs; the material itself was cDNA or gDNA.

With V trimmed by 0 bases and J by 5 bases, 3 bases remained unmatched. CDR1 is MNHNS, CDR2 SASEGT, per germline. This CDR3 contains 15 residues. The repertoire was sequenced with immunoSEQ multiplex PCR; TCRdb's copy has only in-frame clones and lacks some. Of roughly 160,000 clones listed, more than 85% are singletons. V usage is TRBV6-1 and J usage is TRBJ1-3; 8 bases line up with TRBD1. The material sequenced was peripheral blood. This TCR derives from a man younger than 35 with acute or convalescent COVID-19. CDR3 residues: CASSEAAGGRNTIYF. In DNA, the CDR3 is TGTGCCAGCAGTGAAGCGGCAGGGGGCCGAAACACCATATATTTT.